The 9 T cell receptor beta chains in this list originate from one sample, sequenced in a study of blood T cell repertoires in COVID-19. Measured with immunoSEQ multiplex PCR; TCRdb has only the in-frame clones, and not every one. The sample includes some 120,000 clones, 55% to 70% of them seen just once. Sequencing was done on a sample of peripheral blood. The source is a woman aged 70-85 years with acute or convalescent COVID-19.

The chain couples TRBV14 to TRBJ2-7; D remains ambiguous. This CDR3 has 14 residues. Trimming left V 4 bases short and J 1 base short, with 11 bases between. Germline V gives CDR1 SGHDN, CDR2 FVKESK. This chain's CDR3 is CASSPKRVSYEQYF. CDR3 nucleotide sequence: TGTGCCAGCAGCCCTAAGCGAGTTTCCTACGAGCAGTACTTC.

V gene TRBV6-5 combines with J gene TRBJ1-6; possible D gene TRBD1, 5 bases. Germline V CDR1 and CDR2: MNHEY, SVGAGI. Trimming took 6 bases from V and 9 from J, leaving 18 bases between them. The length of the CDR3 is 15 residues. The chain's CDR3 is CASSNSAGRFSPLHF. DNA of the CDR3: TGTGCCAGCAGCAACTCTGCAGGGAGGTTTTCACCCCTCCACTTT.

The table lists this clone with a few counts. The genes are TRBV5-1 and TRBJ1-5; 10 bases align to TRBD1. Looked up from germline, CDR1 is SGHRS and CDR2 is YFSETQ. The CDR3 runs 14 residues. With 3 bases clipped from V and 10 bases from J, the junction kept 7 bases outside the gene matches. Here the CDR3 reads CASSYGTGEPPQHF. The CDR3 DNA follows: TGCGCCAGCAGCTACGGGACAGGGGAGCCTCCCCAGCATTTT.

The chain combines TRBV18 with TRBJ2-5, with 10 nucleotides matching TRBD1. The germline CDR1 and CDR2 sequences are KGHSH and LQKENI. This CDR3 contains 15 residues. The trim removed 5 bases at V and 3 bases at J, leaving 6 bases unmatched. CDR3 DNA: TGTGCCAGCTCATCGTCCGGGACAGGGGAAGAGACCCAGTACTTC. It codes for CASSSSGTGEETQYF.

The genes are TRBV10-2 and TRBJ2-1; maybe TRBD2 (6 bases). The V gene's germline CDR1 is WSHSY and CDR2 SAAADI. The CDR3 has 13 amino acids. Between the trimmed V and J ends, which lost 6 bases and 6 bases, there was a span of 12 bases. The CDR3 loop reads CASRSLGGNEQFF. CDR3 bases: TGCGCCAGCAGATCACTGGGAGGCAATGAGCAGTTCTTC.

The rearrangement links TRBV5-1 to TRBJ2-1; maybe TRBD2 (6 bases). Deletions cut 4 bases from V and 0 bases from J, with 11 bases between. The CDR3 length is 15 residues. Looked up from germline, CDR1 is SGHRS and CDR2 is YFSETQ. Here the CDR3 DNA reads TGCGCCAGCAGCGGGGACTTCTACTCCTACAATGAGCAGTTCTTC. The encoded protein is CASSGDFYSYNEQFF. Combining the CDR3 with reference TRBV5-1 and TRBJ2-1 gives the whole variable domain KAGVTQTPRYLIKTRGQQVTLSCSPISGHRSVSWYQQTPGQGLQFLFEYFSETQRNKGNFPGRFSGRQFSNSRSEMNVSTLELGDSALYLCASSGDFYSYNEQFFGPGTRLTVL.

The chain combines TRBV25-1 with TRBJ1-3; the match to TRBD1 covers 7 bases. Germline lookup yields CDR1 MGHDK and CDR2 SYGVNS. V gave up 5 bases and J gave up 0 bases; unmatched junction bases: 1. The CDR3 has 14 residues. This CDR3 reads CASSRQGSGNTIYF. The CDR3 coding sequence is TGTGCCAGCAGTAGACAGGGCTCTGGAAACACCATATATTTT.

The table lists this clone with a few counts. This rearrangement joins TRBV13 to TRBJ1-1; D ambiguous. V was pared by 6 bases and J by 1 base, with 6 bases between. This CDR3 has 12 residues. Germline V lookup: CDR1 PRHDT, CDR2 FYEKMQ (reference sequence). CDR3 sequence reads: CASSNRNTEAFF. The DNA of the CDR3 is TGTGCCAGCAGTAACAGGAACACTGAAGCTTTCTTT.

The chain recombines TRBV6-5 with TRBJ2-7; TRBD1 is a possible D gene (5 bases). The CDR3 totals 13 residues. The ends were cut back, 1 base at V and 3 bases at J, with 7 bases in the middle. Per germline, CDR1 MNHEY and CDR2 SVGAGI. DNA for the CDR3: TGTGCCAGCAGTTACTTCCAGGGCTACGAGCAGTACTTC. Translated: CASSYFQGYEQYF.